This T cell receptor beta chain was documented in a study of cytomegalovirus exposure and HLA in healthy donors. Findings of the study overall: A prior analysis recorded that most TCR beta V segments were productive about 90% or about 30% of the time. Researchers reported in a later analysis that a missense DCLRE1C variant was tied to TCR beta V- and J-gene trimming.

The CDR3 runs to 15 residues. The V gene lost 4 bases and the J gene lost 0 bases, with 13 bases spanning the gap. CDR1 and CDR2 (germline): SGHNT, YYREEE (reference sequence). A note on this clone: The antigen is undetermined.

Use of 60 Vbeta and 13 Jbeta primers characterized the PCR. Using immunoSEQ multiplex PCR, the repertoire was profiled, and TCRdb retains in-frame clones only, with some absent. The repertoire consists of fewer than 85,000 clones, with about 84% occurring once and the leading ten covering approximately 3.7%. This TCR was recovered from a middle-aged man in good health and CMV-seronegative. The sequencing sample was made of PBMCs. The chain is built from TRBV5-4 and TRBJ1-1, with D tentatively TRBD1 (5 bases). CDR3 residues: CASSPSQVMNTEAFF. DNA for the CDR3: TGTGCCAGCAGCCCCTCACAGGTGATGAACACTGAAGCTTTCTTT.